The 25 T cell receptor beta chains in this list originate from one sample, sequenced in a study of blood T cell repertoires in COVID-19. The protocol was immunoSEQ multiplex PCR, while the TCRdb copy is restricted to in-frame clones and leaves out a portion. Of approximately 150,000 clones listed, around nine tenths were seen once; the top ten hold about 4.7%. Sequenced input: peripheral blood. The receptor source for this set is a human donor in a cohort sampled during active COVID-19.

The chain recombines TRBV30 with TRBJ2-4; D possibly corresponds to TRBD2 (6 bases). The germline V and J ends were trimmed by 4 bases and 3 bases, with 19 bases remaining between them. This CDR3 comprises 16 residues. CDR1 GTSNPN and CDR2 SVGIG come from the germline V gene (reference sequence). The CDR3 DNA reads as TGTGCCTGGATGCGGGGTCGGACCGATCACAAAAACATTCAGTACTTC. Translated: CAWMRGRTDHKNIQYF.

The chain couples TRBV5-1 to TRBJ1-2; D is unresolved. V lost 2 bases, J lost 5 bases, and 16 bases lay in between. Per germline, CDR1 SGHRS and CDR2 YFSETQ. The CDR3 loop spans 15 amino acids. The CDR3 region is CASSFGRITVYGYTF. The CDR3 nucleotides are TGCGCCAGCAGCTTTGGGAGGATCACCGTTTATGGCTACACCTTC. Looking up the rest from reference TRBV5-1 and TRBJ1-2 gives the full variable domain: KAGVTQTPRYLIKTRGQQVTLSCSPISGHRSVSWYQQTPGQGLQFLFEYFSETQRNKGNFPGRFSGRQFSNSRSEMNVSTLELGDSALYLCASSFGRITVYGYTFGSGTRLTVV.

This rearrangement joins TRBV5-5 to TRBJ1-2; perhaps TRBD1 as D (5 bases). The germline gives CDR1 SGHKS, CDR2 YYEKEE (reference sequence). V was shortened by 0 bases and J by 4 bases, with 13 bases between the two germline ends. The CDR3 runs to 15 residues. This CDR3 is CASSLEDKGIYGYTF. The CDR3 nucleotides read TGTGCCAGCAGCTTGGAGGACAAGGGTATCTATGGCTACACCTTC.

V gene TRBV2 combines with J gene TRBJ2-7, with D uncertain. The CDR3 is 12 residues long. The V and J ends lost 6 bases and 6 bases respectively, with 12 bases between them. Germline V gene lookup returns CDR1 SNHLY and CDR2 FYNNEI. The CDR3 DNA follows: TGTGCCAGCAGGGAGCCCACGGTCGAGCAGTACTTC. Protein sequence: CASREPTVEQYF.

The V and J genes are TRBV5-5 and TRBJ2-7; tentatively, D is TRBD2 (6 bases). This CDR3 is 13 amino acids long. Looked up from germline, CDR1 is SGHKS and CDR2 is YYEKEE (reference sequence). V lost 3 bases, J lost 5 bases, and 12 bases lay in between. The CDR3 loop is CASSSGLPNEQYF. The CDR3 bases are TGTGCCAGCAGCTCGGGACTCCCCAACGAGCAGTACTTC.

The V and J genes are TRBV2 and TRBJ2-1, with D perhaps TRBD2 (6 bases). Trimming took off 5 bases at V and 4 bases at J, with 9 bases between the two ends. CDR3 length equals 13 residues. In germline, CDR1 is SNHLY, CDR2 FYNNEI. For the CDR3, the DNA is TGTGCCAGCAGTTGGGACTCTTACAATGAGCAGTTCTTC. Its translation is CASSWDSYNEQFF.

V is TRBV11-2 and J is TRBJ1-6, with D tentatively TRBD1 (5 bases). The CDR3 is made up of 17 amino acids. Germline CDR1 SGHAT, CDR2 FQNNGV. Between the trimmed V and J ends, which lost 3 bases and 1 base, there was a span of 13 bases. CDR3 nucleotide sequence: TGTGCCAGCAGCTTCCCCGGGGGGGGGTCCTATAATTCACCCCTCCACTTT. Translation gives CASSFPGGGSYNSPLHF.

This chain links TRBV30 with TRBJ2-7, with a possible D match to TRBD1 (6 bases). This CDR3 spans 14 amino acids. Trimming left V 5 bases short and J 2 bases short, with 16 bases between. Germline-derived CDR1 and CDR2 are GTSNPN and SVGIG (reference sequence). The CDR3 protein is CAWDTGTSAYEQYF. The CDR3, as DNA: TGTGCCTGGGATACAGGGACGTCTGCCTACGAGCAGTACTTC. Based on the CDR3 plus reference TRBV30 and TRBJ2-7, the full variable domain is SQTIHQWPATLVQPVGSPLSLECTVEGTSNPNLYWYRQAAGRGLQLLFYSVGIGQISSEVPQNLSASRPQDRQFILSSKKLLLSDSGFYLCAWDTGTSAYEQYFGPGTRLTVT.

The chain links TRBV4-1 to TRBJ1-1; 7 bases map to TRBD1. Germline V gene data show CDR1 as MGHRA and CDR2 as YSYEKL. V was clipped by 0 bases and J by 3 bases; unmatched bases: 13. This CDR3 comprises 18 residues. The CDR3 DNA reads as TGCGCCAGCAGCCAAGATATCGCCGACAGGGAATATTACACTGAAGCTTTCTTT. Its translation: CASSQDIADREYYTEAFF.

V and J are TRBV19 and TRBJ2-5, with 9 bases fitting TRBD1. Trimming at V came to 5 bases and at J to 5 bases, leaving 12 bases not matched to a gene. The CDR3 has 16 amino acids. In germline, CDR1 is LNHDA, CDR2 SQIVND (reference sequence). The chain's CDR3 is CASSPTLQGAGETQYF. CDR3 nucleotides: TGTGCCAGTAGTCCTACGCTACAGGGGGCGGGGGAGACCCAGTACTTC.

V usage is TRBV6-6 and J usage is TRBJ2-1; 9 nucleotides match TRBD2. Trimming at V came to 6 bases and at J to 5 bases, leaving 11 bases not matched to a gene. This CDR3 has 16 amino acids. From germline, CDR1 is MNHNY and CDR2 SVGAGI (reference sequence). CDR3 protein: CASRTRLADRDNEQFF. CDR3 bases: TGTGCCAGCAGGACCCGACTAGCGGATCGTGACAATGAGCAGTTCTTC.

This rearrangement joins TRBV10-2 to TRBJ1-1, with D possibly matching TRBD1 (6 bases). V was shortened by 8 bases and J by 1 base, with 11 bases between the two germline ends. Germline V gene data show CDR1 as WSHSY and CDR2 as SAAADI. The CDR3 runs 13 residues. This CDR3 is CASGTKGNTEAFF. Here the CDR3 DNA reads TGCGCCAGCGGGACAAAGGGGAACACTGAAGCTTTCTTT.

The sample holds one count of this clone. CDR3 sequence reads: CASSLMGGRETQYF. In DNA, the CDR3 is TGTGCCAGCAGTTTAATGGGGGGGCGAGAGACCCAGTACTTC. V is TRBV6-6 and J is TRBJ2-5; D is possibly TRBD2 (7 bases). The CDR3 has 14 amino acids. Germline CDR1 MNHNY, CDR2 SVGAGI (reference sequence). Between the trimmed V and J ends, which lost 4 bases and 4 bases, there was a span of 13 bases.

This chain uses TRBV19 with TRBJ2-2; 7 bases fit TRBD1. V lost 8 bases, J lost 7 bases, and 13 bases stayed unmatched. The CDR3 has 15 amino acids. Germline V gives CDR1 LNHDA, CDR2 SQIVND (reference sequence). The CDR3, as DNA: TGTGCCAGTTGCCGGACAGGCCCAAGGGGCGGGGAGCTGTTTTTT. Translation gives CASCRTGPRGGELFF.

The genes are TRBV5-4 and TRBJ2-3; 8 bases fit TRBD1. The V and J ends lost 4 bases and 0 bases, in that order; junction bases with no gene match: 10. The germline gives CDR1 SGHNT, CDR2 YYREEE (reference sequence). CDR3 length equals 17 residues. CDR3 protein: CASSLQGAGPSTDTQYF. As DNA, the CDR3 is TGTGCCAGCAGCCTCCAGGGGGCGGGGCCTAGCACAGATACGCAGTATTTT.

The chain is built from TRBV6-5 and TRBJ1-2, with 7 nucleotides matching TRBD1. The germline V gene has CDR1 MNHEY and CDR2 SVGAGI. V shed 6 bases, J shed 4 bases, and the junction held 8 bases outside the gene matches. The CDR3 contains 14 residues. CDR3 protein: CASSRQGVLYGYTF. The CDR3 DNA reads TGTGCCAGCAGCCGACAGGGCGTACTCTATGGCTACACCTTC.

This chain uses TRBV7-8 with TRBJ1-2, with 11 bases that match TRBD1. V dropped 5 bases and J dropped 4; count of bases not matched to a gene: 6. CDR1 and CDR2 (germline): SGHVS, FQNEAQ. This CDR3 region has 15 residues. CDR3 in amino acids: CASSPGTGGIYGYTF. The CDR3 bases are TGTGCCAGCAGCCCCGGGACAGGGGGAATCTATGGCTACACCTTC.

This clone came up many times. This chain links TRBV5-4 with TRBJ1-2; D may be TRBD1 (5 bases). Trimming took off 3 bases at V and 7 bases at J, with 10 bases between the two ends. This CDR3 is 12 amino acids long. CDR1 and CDR2 (germline): SGHNT, YYREEE (reference sequence). This chain's CDR3 is CASSSSRVGYTF. DNA for the CDR3: TGTGCCAGCAGCTCATCCAGGGTTGGCTACACCTTC.

CDR3 DNA: TGTGCCAGCAGCCCGCGCGGGTGGGGGGCCTACGAGCAGTACTTC. This translates into CASSPRGWGAYEQYF. The chain uses TRBV7-8 and TRBJ2-7; possible D gene TRBD2, 6 bases. Trimming took off 5 bases at V and 2 bases at J, with 16 bases between the two ends. This CDR3 is 15 amino acids long. In germline, CDR1 is SGHVS, CDR2 FQNEAQ.

The chain has TRBV7-8 and TRBJ1-1; D is unresolved. V lost 1 base and J 8 bases, leaving 11 bases between the germline ends. Germline CDR1 and CDR2: SGHVS and FQNEAQ. CDR3 length: 13 residues. For the CDR3, the DNA is TGTGCCAGCAGCTTAGTTGCGGGTATGGAAGCTTTCTTT. Its protein is CASSLVAGMEAFF.

This clone has only one observation. The chain recombines TRBV7-2 with TRBJ2-7, with TRBD2 identical over 10 bases. The CDR3 length is 16 residues. V shed 0 bases, J shed 4 bases, and the junction held 6 bases outside the gene matches. The germline CDR1 and CDR2 sequences are SGHTA and FQGNSA. CDR3 loop: CASSLASGGALYEQYF. The CDR3 DNA reads TGTGCCAGCAGCTTAGCCAGCGGGGGGGCTTTATACGAGCAGTACTTC.

This chain uses TRBV25-1 with TRBJ1-2; D is perhaps TRBD1 (6 bases). CDR1 is MGHDK and CDR2 is SYGVNS in the germline V gene. The CDR3 spans 14 residues. With 5 bases removed from V and 3 bases from J, the gap between germline ends came to 13 bases. CDR3 sequence: CASSSGQLHYGYTF. CDR3 nucleotide sequence: TGTGCCAGCAGTTCGGGACAACTCCACTATGGCTACACCTTC.

The J gene is TRBJ2-2, the V gene TRBV2; 10 bases are shared with TRBD2. Germline V gene data show CDR1 as SNHLY and CDR2 as FYNNEI. The CDR3 runs 15 residues. The ends lost 7 bases at V and 4 bases at J; junction bases unmatched: 6. The CDR3 DNA is TGTGCCAGCACCAAGCGGGAGGGGTTCACCGGGGAGCTGTTTTTT. It yields the protein CASTKREGFTGELFF.

This clone was picked up a small number of times. V usage is TRBV2 and J usage is TRBJ2-1; TRBD2 agrees at 7 bases. The CDR3 length is 15 residues. The ends lost 5 bases at V and 0 bases at J; junction bases unmatched: 4. Germline lookup yields CDR1 SNHLY and CDR2 FYNNEI. The CDR3 DNA follows: TGTGCCAGCAGTAAGCGGGAAAGCTCCTACAATGAGCAGTTCTTC. This sequence encodes CASSKRESSYNEQFF. The whole variable domain, filled in from reference TRBV2 and TRBJ2-1, reads EPEVTQTPSHQVTQMGQEVILRCVPISNHLYFYWYRQILGQKVEFLVSFYNNEISEKSEIFDDQFSVERPDGSNFTLKIRSTKLEDSAMYFCASSKRESSYNEQFFGPGTRLTVL.

The chain uses TRBV4-1 and TRBJ2-2, with 11 bases lining up with TRBD2. V shed 1 base and J 4 bases; nucleotides not matched to a gene: 14. CDR3 size: 20 residues. Germline loops: CDR1 MGHRA, CDR2 YSYEKL. This CDR3 is CASSQGSLAGGLSVTGELFF. Here the CDR3 DNA reads TGCGCCAGCAGCCAAGGCTCTCTAGCGGGGGGACTCTCTGTCACCGGGGAGCTGTTTTTT.